The entry below gives a single T cell receptor (beta chain) sequence along with its context. What it binds is not known. Unique molecular identifiers were in the cDNA, with template-switch universal primer binding. TCRdb redid the calling of the 5' RACE reads with MiXCR, one entry per CDR3 protein. Here the sample spans about 570,000 distinct CDR3 sequences, 7.5% to 10% being singletons. The donor group consisted entirely of healthy Caucasians. This entry comes from a study of identical twins. Study findings and constraints: Cord blood's abundant beta clonotypes had fewer insertions, unlike memory repertoires.

This CDR3 is built from 13 residues. The V end lost 2 bases, the J end lost 8 bases, and 13 bases lay between the germline ends. CDR1 is SGHKS, CDR2 YYEKEE, per germline (reference sequence). These data also featured in a second study, about yellow fever vaccine responses in identical twins. That study adds: Reports say the vaccine T cell response in twins looked partly convergent and partly personalized.

The material sequenced was PBMCs. The TCR was taken from a woman in her late teens or twenties in good health. The chain joins TRBV5-5 to TRBJ1-2; D possibly corresponds to TRBD1 (5 bases). The CDR3 protein is CASSFLGGDGYTF. The DNA of the CDR3 is TGTGCCAGCAGCTTTTTGGGAGGGGACGGCTACACCTTC.